This T cell receptor beta chain originates from a study of Graves' ophthalmopathy and Graves' hyperthyroidism. Study-wide points: Ophthalmopathy progression prediction by the model yielded a sensitivity of about 70% and a specificity of less than 75%. Stable hyperthyroidism and ophthalmopathy were told apart by a 13-signature model, which achieved about 90% sensitivity and around 80% specificity.

The authors amplified TCR beta CDR3 regions from RNA transcripts. HTBI primers were used in a first-round RT-PCR, which preceded a second-round multiplex PCR. TCRdb reanalysed the multiplex PCR reads using MiXCR and keeps one entry per CDR3 protein. The table includes 300,000 to 350,000 distinct CDR3 sequences, roughly 17% detected once. Diagnosis relied on clinical symptoms, serum thyroxine, TRAb, thyroid ultrasound and orbital computed tomography. The authors used Ficoll-Paque density gradient centrifugation to separate PBMCs. The input was approximately 10 ml of fresh peripheral blood. This clonotype appeared many times. Its antigen remains unknown. Sequenced: peripheral blood. The TCR sequence derives from an adult man with Graves' ophthalmopathy.

The CDR3: CASASPSGSSYEQYF. CDR3 in DNA: TGCGCCAGTGCAAGCCCTAGCGGGAGCTCCTACGAGCAGTACTTC. The chain is built from TRBV5-1 and TRBJ2-7; TRBD2 agrees at 10 bases. The CDR3 length is 15 residues. Germline V gene data show CDR1 as SGHRS and CDR2 as YFSETQ. V lost 8 bases to trimming and J lost 0 bases; unmatched junction nucleotides: 8.